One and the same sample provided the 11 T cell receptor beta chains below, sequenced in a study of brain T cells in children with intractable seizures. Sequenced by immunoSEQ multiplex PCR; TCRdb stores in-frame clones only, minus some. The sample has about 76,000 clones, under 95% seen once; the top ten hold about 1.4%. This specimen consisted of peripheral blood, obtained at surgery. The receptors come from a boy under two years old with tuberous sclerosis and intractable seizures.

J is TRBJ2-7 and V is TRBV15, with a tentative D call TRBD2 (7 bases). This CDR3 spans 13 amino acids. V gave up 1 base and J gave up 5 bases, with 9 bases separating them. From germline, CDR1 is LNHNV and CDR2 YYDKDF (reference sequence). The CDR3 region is CATSRARGHEQYF. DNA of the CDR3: TGTGCCACCAGCAGAGCGCGGGGGCACGAGCAGTACTTC.

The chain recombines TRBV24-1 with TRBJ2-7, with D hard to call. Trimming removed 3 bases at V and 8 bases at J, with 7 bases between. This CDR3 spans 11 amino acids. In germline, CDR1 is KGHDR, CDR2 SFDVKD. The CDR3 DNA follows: TGTGCCACCAGTGATCTAAGAAAGCAGTACTTC. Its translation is CATSDLRKQYF.

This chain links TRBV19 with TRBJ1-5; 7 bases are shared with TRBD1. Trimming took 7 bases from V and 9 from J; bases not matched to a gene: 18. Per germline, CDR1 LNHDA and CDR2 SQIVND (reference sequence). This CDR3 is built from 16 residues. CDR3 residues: CASTDRDRDVGGPQHF. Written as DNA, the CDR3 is TGTGCCAGTACCGACAGGGATCGGGACGTCGGTGGGCCCCAGCATTTT. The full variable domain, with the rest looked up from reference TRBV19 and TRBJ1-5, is DGGITQSPKYLFRKEGQNVTLSCEQNLNHDAMYWYRQDPGQGLRLIYYSQIVNDFQKGDIAEGYSVSREKKESFPLTVTSAQKNPTAFYLCASTDRDRDVGGPQHFGDGTRLSIL.

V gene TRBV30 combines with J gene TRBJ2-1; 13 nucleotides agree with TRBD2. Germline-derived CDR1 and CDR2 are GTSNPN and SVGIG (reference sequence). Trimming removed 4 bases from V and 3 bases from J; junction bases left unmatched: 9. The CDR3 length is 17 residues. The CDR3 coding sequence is TGTGCCTGGAATCTCCGGACTAGCGGGAGTAACTACAATGAGCAGTTCTTC. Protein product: CAWNLRTSGSNYNEQFF.

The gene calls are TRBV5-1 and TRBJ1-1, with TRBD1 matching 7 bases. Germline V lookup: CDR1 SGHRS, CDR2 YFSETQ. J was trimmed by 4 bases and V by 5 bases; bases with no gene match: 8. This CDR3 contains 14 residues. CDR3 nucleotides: TGCGCCAGCAGGTCCGGACAGGCGGCCACTGAAGCTTTCTTT. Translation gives CASRSGQAATEAFF. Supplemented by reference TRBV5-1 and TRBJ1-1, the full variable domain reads KAGVTQTPRYLIKTRGQQVTLSCSPISGHRSVSWYQQTPGQGLQFLFEYFSETQRNKGNFPGRFSGRQFSNSRSEMNVSTLELGDSALYLCASRSGQAATEAFFGQGTRLTVV.

The chain's CDR3 is CASSGGLKNTEAFF. The CDR3 DNA reads as TGTGCCAGCAGCGGGGGACTCAAGAACACTGAAGCTTTCTTT. The chain couples TRBV9 to TRBJ1-1, with D possibly matching TRBD1 (5 bases). The V and J ends lost 3 bases and 1 base respectively, with 10 bases between them. This CDR3 contains 14 residues. Germline V lookup: CDR1 SGDLS, CDR2 YYNGEE.

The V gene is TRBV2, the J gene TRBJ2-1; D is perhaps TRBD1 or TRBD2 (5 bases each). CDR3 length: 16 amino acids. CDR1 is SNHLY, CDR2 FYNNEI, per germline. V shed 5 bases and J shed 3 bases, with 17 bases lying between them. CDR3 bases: TGTGCCAGCAGTCCCCTTTGGGGGAACTACTACAATGAGCAGTTCTTC. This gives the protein CASSPLWGNYYNEQFF.

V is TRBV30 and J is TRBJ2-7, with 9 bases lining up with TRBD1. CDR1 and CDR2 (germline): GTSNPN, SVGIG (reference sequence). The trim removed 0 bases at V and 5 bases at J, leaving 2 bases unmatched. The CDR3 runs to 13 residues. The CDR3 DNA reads TGTGCCTGGAGTGTGGGGACAGGGAACGAGCAGTACTTC. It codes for CAWSVGTGNEQYF.

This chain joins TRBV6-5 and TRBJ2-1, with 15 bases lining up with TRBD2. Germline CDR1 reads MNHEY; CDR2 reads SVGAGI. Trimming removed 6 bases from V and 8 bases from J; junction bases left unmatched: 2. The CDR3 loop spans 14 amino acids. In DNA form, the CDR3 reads TGTGCCAGCAGAGGACTAGCGGGGGGGTATGAGCAGTTCTTC. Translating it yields CASRGLAGGYEQFF.

The CDR3 DNA reads TGCGCCAGCAGCTTGGCGGCAACTGCAACTAATGAAAAACTGTTTTTT. Residues: CASSLAATATNEKLFF. V gene TRBV5-1 combines with J gene TRBJ1-4; no definite D call. From germline, CDR1 is SGHRS and CDR2 YFSETQ. This CDR3 spans 16 amino acids. Trimming took 0 bases from V and 0 from J, leaving 9 bases between them.

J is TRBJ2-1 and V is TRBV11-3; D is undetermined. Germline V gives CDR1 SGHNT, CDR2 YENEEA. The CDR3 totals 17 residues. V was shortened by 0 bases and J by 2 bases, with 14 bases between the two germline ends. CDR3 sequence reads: CASSLDLDGPPYNEQFF. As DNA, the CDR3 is TGTGCCAGCAGCTTAGATCTCGACGGGCCACCCTACAATGAGCAGTTCTTC.